The clone carrying this T cell receptor (beta chain) was found once. The target antigen is unknown. Described treatment: roughly 10-day PBMC culture with coronavirus spike peptide pools or control peptides (ViraFEST assay). Once obtained from cultured CD4+ T cells, the DNA was sequenced using the Oncomine TCR Beta short-read assay. Using its own MiXCR run on the PCR reads, TCRdb lists one record per CDR3 protein. The table shows roughly 14,000 distinct CDR3 sequences, with about a third occurring only once. The sample comes from a study of vaccination and CD4 T cells after COVID-19. Germline V lookup: CDR1 LNHDA, CDR2 SQIVND (reference sequence). Trimming took 7 bases from V and 3 from J; bases not matched to a gene: 8. CDR3 length equals 16 residues.

The J gene is TRBJ2-2, the V gene TRBV19, with 10 bases identical to TRBD1. Sample: cultured CD4+ T cells from blood. The clonotype comes from a human donor with COVID-19. The CDR3 here is CASKRRGQGDTGELFF. In DNA form, the CDR3 reads TGTGCCAGTAAGCGGCGTGGACAGGGGGACACCGGGGAGCTGTTTTTT.